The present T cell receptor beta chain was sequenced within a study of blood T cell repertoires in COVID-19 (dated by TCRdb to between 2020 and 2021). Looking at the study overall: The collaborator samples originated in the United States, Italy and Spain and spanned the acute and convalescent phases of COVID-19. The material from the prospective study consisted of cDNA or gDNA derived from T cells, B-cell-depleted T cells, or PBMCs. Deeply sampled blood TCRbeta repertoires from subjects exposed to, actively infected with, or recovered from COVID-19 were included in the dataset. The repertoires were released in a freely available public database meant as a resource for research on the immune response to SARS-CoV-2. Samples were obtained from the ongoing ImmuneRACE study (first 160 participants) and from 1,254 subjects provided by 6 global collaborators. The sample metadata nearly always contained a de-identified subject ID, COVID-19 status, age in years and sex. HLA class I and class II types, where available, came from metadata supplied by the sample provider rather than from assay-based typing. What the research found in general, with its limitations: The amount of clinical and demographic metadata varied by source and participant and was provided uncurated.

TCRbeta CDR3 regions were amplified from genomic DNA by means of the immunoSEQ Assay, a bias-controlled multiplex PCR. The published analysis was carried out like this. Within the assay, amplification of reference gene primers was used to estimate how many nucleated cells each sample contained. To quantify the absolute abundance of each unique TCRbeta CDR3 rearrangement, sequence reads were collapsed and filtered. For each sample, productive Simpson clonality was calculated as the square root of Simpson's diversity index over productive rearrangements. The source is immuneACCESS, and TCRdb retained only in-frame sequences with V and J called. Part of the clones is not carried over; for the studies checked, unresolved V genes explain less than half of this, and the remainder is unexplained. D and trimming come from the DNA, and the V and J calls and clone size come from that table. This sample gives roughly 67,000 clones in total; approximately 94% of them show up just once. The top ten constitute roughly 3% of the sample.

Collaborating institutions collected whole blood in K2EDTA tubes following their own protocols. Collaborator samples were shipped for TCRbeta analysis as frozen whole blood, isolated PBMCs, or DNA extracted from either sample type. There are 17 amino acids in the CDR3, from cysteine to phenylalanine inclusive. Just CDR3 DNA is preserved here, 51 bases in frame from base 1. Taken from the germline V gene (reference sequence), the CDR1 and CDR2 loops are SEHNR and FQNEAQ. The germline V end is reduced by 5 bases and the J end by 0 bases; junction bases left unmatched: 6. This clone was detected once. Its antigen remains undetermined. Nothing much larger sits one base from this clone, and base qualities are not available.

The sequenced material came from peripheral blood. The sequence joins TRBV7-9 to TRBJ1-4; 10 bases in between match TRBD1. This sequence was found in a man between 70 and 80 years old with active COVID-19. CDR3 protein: CASSAVGQGTTNEKLFF. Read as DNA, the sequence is TGTGCCAGCAGCGCCGTGGGACAGGGGACAACTAATGAAAAACTGTTTTTT.